This TCR beta chain was captured by sequencing in a study of T cell changes during pregnancy in multiple sclerosis. Per germline, CDR1 SEHNR and CDR2 FQNEAQ (reference sequence). This CDR3 has 14 residues. With 3 bases removed from V and 0 bases from J, the gap between germline ends came to 6 bases. The assay was immunoSEQ multiplex PCR, and TCRdb's table has in-frame clones only and misses some. The top ten clones hold 0.25% to 0.3% of a sample with about 12,000 clones, about 94% of them seen once. The chain uses TRBV7-9 and TRBJ1-3; D gene unclear. The receptor was isolated from a female donor with multiple sclerosis, enrolled in a pregnancy study. The specimen comprised CD4+ T cells from peripheral blood mononuclear cells, sampled before pregnancy. The CDR3 DNA reads TGTGCCAGCAGCTTGCCGCGCTCTGGAAACACCATATATTTT. The encoded protein is CASSLPRSGNTIYF.